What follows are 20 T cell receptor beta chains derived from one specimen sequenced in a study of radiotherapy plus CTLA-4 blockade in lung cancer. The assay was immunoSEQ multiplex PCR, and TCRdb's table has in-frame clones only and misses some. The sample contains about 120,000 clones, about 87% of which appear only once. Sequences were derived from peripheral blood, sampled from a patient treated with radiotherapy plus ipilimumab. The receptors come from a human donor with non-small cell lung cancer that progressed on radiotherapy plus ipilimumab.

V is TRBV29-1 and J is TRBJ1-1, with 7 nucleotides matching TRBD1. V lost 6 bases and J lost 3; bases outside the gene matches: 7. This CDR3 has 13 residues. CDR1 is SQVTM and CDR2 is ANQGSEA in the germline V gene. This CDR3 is CSVSDRLYTEAFF. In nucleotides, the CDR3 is TGCAGCGTCTCGGACAGGCTGTACACTGAAGCTTTCTTT.

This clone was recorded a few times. Here the CDR3 DNA reads TGCGCCAGCGTGGGCGGGCCCGGCCCCTACAATGAGCAGTTCTTC. It encodes CASVGGPGPYNEQFF. The chain employs TRBV10-2 and TRBJ2-1; D is possibly TRBD2 (5 bases). The germline V gene encodes CDR1 WSHSY and CDR2 SAAADI. The V and J ends lost 8 bases and 2 bases respectively, with 16 bases between them. The CDR3 consists of 15 residues.

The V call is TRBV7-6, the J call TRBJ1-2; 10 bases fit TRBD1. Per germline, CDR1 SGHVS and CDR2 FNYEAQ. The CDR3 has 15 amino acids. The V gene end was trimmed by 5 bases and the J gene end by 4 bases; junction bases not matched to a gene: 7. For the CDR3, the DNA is TGTGCCAGCAGCGCCTGGACAGGGGGTGGCTATGGCTACACCTTC. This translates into CASSAWTGGGYGYTF. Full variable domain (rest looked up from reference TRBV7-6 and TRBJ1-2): GAGVSQSPRYKVTKRGQDVALRCDPISGHVSLYWYRQALGQGPEFLTYFNYEAQQDKSGLPNDRFSAERPEGSISTLTIQRTEQRDSAMYRCASSAWTGGGYGYTFGSGTRLTVV.

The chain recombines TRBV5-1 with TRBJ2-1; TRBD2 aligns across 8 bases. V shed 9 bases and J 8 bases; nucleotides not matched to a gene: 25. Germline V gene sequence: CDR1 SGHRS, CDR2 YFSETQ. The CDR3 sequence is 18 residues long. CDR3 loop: CATNRGGLMRAAGDEQFF. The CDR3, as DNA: TGCGCCACCAACCGGGGGGGACTAATGAGGGCGGCGGGCGATGAGCAGTTCTTC.

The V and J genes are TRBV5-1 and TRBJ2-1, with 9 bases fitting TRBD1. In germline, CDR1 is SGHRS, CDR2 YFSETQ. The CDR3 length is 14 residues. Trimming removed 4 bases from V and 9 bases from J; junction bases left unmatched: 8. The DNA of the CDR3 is TGCGCCAGCAGCCCTCCGGGACAGGGTTCTGAGCAGTTCTTC. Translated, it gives CASSPPGQGSEQFF.

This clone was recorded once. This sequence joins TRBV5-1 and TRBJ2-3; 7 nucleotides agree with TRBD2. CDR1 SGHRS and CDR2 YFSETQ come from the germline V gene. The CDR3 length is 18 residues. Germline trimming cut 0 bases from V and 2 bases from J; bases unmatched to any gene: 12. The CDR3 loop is CASSLGYLPLADTDTQYF. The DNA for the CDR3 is TGCGCCAGCAGCTTGGGGTATCTCCCGCTAGCGGACACAGATACGCAGTATTTT.

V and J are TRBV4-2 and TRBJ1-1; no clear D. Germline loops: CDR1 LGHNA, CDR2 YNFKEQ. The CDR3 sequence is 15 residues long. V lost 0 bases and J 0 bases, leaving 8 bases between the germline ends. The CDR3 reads CASSQDTAVNTEAFF. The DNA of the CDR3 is TGTGCCAGCAGCCAAGATACGGCAGTGAACACTGAAGCTTTCTTT.

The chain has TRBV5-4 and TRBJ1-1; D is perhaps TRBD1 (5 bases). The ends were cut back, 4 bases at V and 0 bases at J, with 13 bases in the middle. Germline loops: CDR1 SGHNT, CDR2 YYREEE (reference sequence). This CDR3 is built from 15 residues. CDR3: CASSPPGGMNTEAFF. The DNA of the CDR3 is TGTGCCAGCAGCCCGCCCGGGGGGATGAACACTGAAGCTTTCTTT.

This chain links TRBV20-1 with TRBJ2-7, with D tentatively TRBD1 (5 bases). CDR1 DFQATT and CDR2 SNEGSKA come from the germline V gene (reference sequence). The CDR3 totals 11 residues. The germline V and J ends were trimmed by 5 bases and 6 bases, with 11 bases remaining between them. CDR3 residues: CSAARAGEQYF. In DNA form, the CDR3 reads TGCAGTGCTGCCAGGGCCGGCGAGCAGTACTTC.

The CDR3 loop is CASSMGSSSYEQYF. The CDR3 nucleotides are TGCGCCAGCAGCATGGGATCAAGCTCCTACGAGCAGTACTTC. The chain employs TRBV5-1 and TRBJ2-5; the D is unclear. The end of the DNA is better explained by TRBJ2-7, so the J call may be wrong. Germline CDR1 is SGHRS and CDR2 is YFSETQ. This CDR3 spans 14 amino acids.

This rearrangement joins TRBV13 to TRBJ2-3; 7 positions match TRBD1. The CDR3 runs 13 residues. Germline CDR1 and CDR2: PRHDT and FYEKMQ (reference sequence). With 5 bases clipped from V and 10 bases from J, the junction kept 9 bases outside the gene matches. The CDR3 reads CASSPNRGWAQYF. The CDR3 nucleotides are TGTGCCAGCAGCCCGAACAGGGGATGGGCGCAGTATTTT.

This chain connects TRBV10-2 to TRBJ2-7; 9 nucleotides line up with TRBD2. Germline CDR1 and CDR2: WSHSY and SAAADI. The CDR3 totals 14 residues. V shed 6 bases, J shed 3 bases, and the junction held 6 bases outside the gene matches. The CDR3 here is CASRSSGSFYEQYF. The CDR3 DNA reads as TGCGCCAGCAGGAGTAGCGGGAGTTTCTACGAGCAGTACTTC.

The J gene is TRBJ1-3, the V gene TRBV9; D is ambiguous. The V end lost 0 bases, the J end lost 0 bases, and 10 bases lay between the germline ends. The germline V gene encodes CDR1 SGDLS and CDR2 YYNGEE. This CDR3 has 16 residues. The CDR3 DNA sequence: TGTGCCAGCAGCGTAGACCCGAGCCCCTCTGGAAACACCATATATTTT. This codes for CASSVDPSPSGNTIYF.

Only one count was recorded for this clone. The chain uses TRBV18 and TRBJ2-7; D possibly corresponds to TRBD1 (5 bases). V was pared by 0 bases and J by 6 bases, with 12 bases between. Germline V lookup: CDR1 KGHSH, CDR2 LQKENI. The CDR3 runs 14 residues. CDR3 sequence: CASSPPAGNSEQYF. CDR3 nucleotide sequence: TGTGCCAGCTCACCACCCGCAGGGAACAGCGAGCAGTACTTC.

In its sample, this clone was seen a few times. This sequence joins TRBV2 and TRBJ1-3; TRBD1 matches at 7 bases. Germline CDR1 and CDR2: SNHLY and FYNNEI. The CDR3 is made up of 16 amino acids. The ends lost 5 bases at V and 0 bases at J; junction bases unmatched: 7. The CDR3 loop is CASSPDRDDSGNTIYF. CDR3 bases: TGTGCCAGCAGTCCCGACAGGGACGACTCTGGAAACACCATATATTTT.

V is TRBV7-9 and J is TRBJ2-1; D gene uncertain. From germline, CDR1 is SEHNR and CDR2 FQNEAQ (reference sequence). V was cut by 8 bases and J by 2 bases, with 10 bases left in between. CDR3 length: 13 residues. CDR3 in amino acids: CASPNGAYNEQFF. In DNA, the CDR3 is TGTGCCAGCCCTAACGGAGCCTACAATGAGCAGTTCTTC.

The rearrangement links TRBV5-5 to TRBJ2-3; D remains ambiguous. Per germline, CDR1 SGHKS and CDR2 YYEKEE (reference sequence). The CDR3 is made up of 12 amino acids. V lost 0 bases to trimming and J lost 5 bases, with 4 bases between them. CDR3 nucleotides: TGTGCCAGCAGCTTGGATTTAGATACGCAGTATTTT. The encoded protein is CASSLDLDTQYF.

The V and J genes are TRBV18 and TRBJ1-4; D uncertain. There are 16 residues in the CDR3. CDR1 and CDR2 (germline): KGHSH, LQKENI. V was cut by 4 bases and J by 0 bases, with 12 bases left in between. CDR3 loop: CASSQTPSATNEKLFF. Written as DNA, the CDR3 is TGTGCCAGCTCACAGACCCCCAGTGCAACTAATGAAAAACTGTTTTTT.

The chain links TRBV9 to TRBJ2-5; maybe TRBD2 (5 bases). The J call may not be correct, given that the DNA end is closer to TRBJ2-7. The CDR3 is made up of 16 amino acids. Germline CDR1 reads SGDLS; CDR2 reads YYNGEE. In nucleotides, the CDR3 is TGTGCCAGCAGCGTTGGGAGTGGCGGATTATCCTACGAGCAGTACTTC. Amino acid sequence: CASSVGSGGLSYEQYF.

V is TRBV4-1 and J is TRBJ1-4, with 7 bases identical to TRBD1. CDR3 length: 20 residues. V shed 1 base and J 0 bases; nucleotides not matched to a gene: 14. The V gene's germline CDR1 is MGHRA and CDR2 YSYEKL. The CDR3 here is CASSQATRDSFFATNEKLFF. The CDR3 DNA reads TGCGCCAGCAGCCAAGCCACCCGGGACAGTTTCTTTGCAACTAATGAAAAACTGTTTTTT.